This TCR beta chain was profiled in a study of persistence of HIV-infected CD4 T cells. About the study: CD4+ T cells responding to CMV or HIV-1 Gag were isolated.

After removal of 2 bases from V and 0 bases from J, the junction contained 0 bases not matched to a gene. The CDR3 is 17 amino acids. The V gene's germline CDR1 is KGHSH and CDR2 LQKENI. Notes on this clone: The antigen remains undetermined.

Sequencing used immunoSEQ version 4 in survey mode. Sequencing used immunoSEQ multiplex PCR; TCRdb keeps in-frame clones, though not all of them. Here the sample spans 46,000 or so clones, over 70% being singletons. Cells were stimulated with CMV-infected fibroblast lysates at roughly 10 ug/mL. Sorted nonresponding memory CD4+ T cells were CD40L-negative, CD69-negative, CD45RO-high. Undetectable plasma HIV-1 RNA below 50 copies/mL lasted at least 4 years. The sequence derives from an adult man with HIV who was CMV-seropositive. This sequence joins TRBV18 and TRBJ2-1; 14 bases map to TRBD2. Here the sequenced sample was CD4+ T cells sorted from PBMCs after approximately 20-hour stimulation, taken from a patient who received antiretroviral therapy. The CDR3 DNA follows: TGTGCCAGCTCACCAGGGACTAGCGGGAGCTCCTACAATGAGCAGTTCTTC. Amino acids: CASSPGTSGSSYNEQFF.